This T cell receptor beta chain was captured in a study of blood T cell repertoires in COVID-19. This table comes from immunoSEQ multiplex PCR, and its TCRdb copy is limited to in-frame clones, with some not included. Among 120,000 to 150,000 clones, approximately 83% were seen once, and the ten largest hold around 8%. V lost 4 bases and J lost 1, with 14 bases in between. In germline, CDR1 is SGHVS, CDR2 FQNEAQ. The CDR3 totals 16 residues. This clone was found a few times. The specimen sequenced was peripheral blood. The receptor comes from a woman aged 55-75 years with COVID-19, enrolled during active disease. The chain employs TRBV7-8 and TRBJ1-3; D gene uncertain. DNA of the CDR3: TGTGCCAGCAGCTCCATCGGGGTTCCATCTGGAAACACCATATATTTT. Translating gives CASSSIGVPSGNTIYF.